These T cell receptor beta chains were read from a single sample in a study of tumor-infiltrating lymphocytes in primary liver carcinoma. TCRdb re-analysed the multiplex PCR reads in MiXCR, keeping a single row per CDR3 protein. The sample contains hundreds of thousands of distinct CDR3 sequences, roughly 60% of which appear only once. The sample consisted of peripheral blood. The receptors here all came from a man aged 35-49 years with primary liver carcinoma and hepatitis B virus infection. Both conserved end residues are part of each CDR3. D genes are given only for firm matches. Where a row states a size, it is once, few, many or the class of an expanded clone; other rows omit it.

clone size	D gene	V gene	J gene	CDR3 length	CDR3 protein	CDR3 DNA
NA	NA	TRBV5-1	TRBJ1-1	12	CASSPDQTEAFF	TGCGCCAGCAGCCCGGACCAAACTGAAGCTTTCTTT
NA	NA	TRBV7-8	TRBJ2-2	10	CTTSIGELFF	TGTACCACCTCAATAGGGGAGCTGTTTTTT
NA	NA	TRBV11-2	TRBJ1-1	15	CASSKLPGQNTEALF	TGTGCCAGCAGCAAGCTCCCTGGCCAGAACACTGAAGCTCTCTTT
once	NA	TRBV6-6	TRBJ1-5	16	CVSSYSQGWADQPQHF	TGTGTCAGCAGTTACTCTCAGGGATGGGCCGATCAGCCCCAGCATTTT
NA	TRBD2	TRBV6-1	TRBJ2-5	15	CASRESGTPRETQYF	TGTGCCAGCAGGGAGAGCGGGACCCCACGGGAGACCCAGTACTTC
NA	NA	TRBV4-2	TRBJ2-1	16	CGSSQEPLTDYDEQFF	TGTGGCAGCAGCCAAGAGCCACTAACAGACTACGATGAGCAGTTCTTC
NA	NA	TRBV11-2	TRBJ2-7	12	CVSSSDWGEQYF	TGTGTCAGCAGCTCAGACTGGGGCGAGCAGTACTTC
few	NA	TRBV7-9	TRBJ2-7	18	CASSLAAMFRSDQDEQYF	TGTGCCAGCAGCTTAGCGGCAATGTTCAGGTCGGATCAGGACGAGCAGTACTTC
NA	TRBD2	TRBV29-1	TRBJ2-7	13	CSVLAGASNEQYF	TGCAGTGTATTAGCGGGTGCCTCCAACGAGCAGTACTTC
NA	NA	TRBV6-2/TRBV6-3	TRBJ2-1	11	CASRDYNEQSF	TGTGCCAGCAGAGATTACAATGAGCAGTCCTTC
many	NA	TRBV4-1	TRBJ2-5	13	CASSQTPSETQYF	TGCGCCAGCAGCCAAACCCCTTCCGAGACCCAGTACTTC
NA	NA	TRBV6-2/TRBV6-3	TRBJ2-7	15	CASSPMLTINYEQYF	TGTGCCAGCAGCCCTATGCTCACGATCAACTACGAGCAGTACTTC
NA	NA	TRBV7-9	TRBJ2-7	14	CASSLGGGSYEQYF	TGTGCCAGTAGCTTAGGAGGAGGGTCCTACGAGCAGTACTTC
NA	NA	TRBV14	TRBJ1-3	16	CASSQDGGNSGNTIYF	TGTGCCAGCAGCCAAGATGGGGGTAACTCTGGAAACACCATATATTTT
many	NA	TRBV11-2	TRBJ1-2	14	CASSPTYGDYGYTF	TGTGCCAGCAGCCCTACGTATGGGGACTATGGCTACACCTTC
many	TRBD1	TRBV6-1	TRBJ1-5	15	CASRARGNSNQPQHF	TGTGCCAGCAGGGCCAGGGGGAATAGCAATCAGCCCCAGCATTTT
NA	NA	TRBV5-1	TRBJ2-1	12	CVSSWASNEQFF	TGCGTCAGCAGCTGGGCTTCTAATGAGCAGTTCTTC
many	TRBD2	TRBV4-2	TRBJ2-3	17	CASSQTTSGRAADTQYF	TGTGCCAGCAGCCAAACCACTAGCGGGAGGGCCGCAGATACGCAGTATTTT
NA	NA	TRBV5-1	TRBJ2-5	13	CASRRDNEETQYF	TGCGCCAGCCGCCGGGACAACGAAGAGACCCAGTACTTC
NA	NA	TRBV2	TRBJ2-7	12	CASRGELHEQYF	TGTGCCAGCAGAGGGGAGTTGCACGAGCAGTACTTC
many	TRBD2	TRBV29-1	TRBJ2-7	16	CSVELMTREGSYEQYF	TGCAGCGTTGAATTAATGACCCGGGAGGGCTCCTACGAGCAGTACTTC
NA	NA	TRBV6-1	TRBJ2-1	13	CVSSETAYNEQFF	TGTGTCAGCAGTGAGACAGCATACAATGAGCAGTTCTTC
NA	TRBD1	TRBV6-4	TRBJ1-2	13	CVSRPGQGIGYAF	TGTGTCAGCAGGCCGGGACAGGGAATCGGCTACGCCTTC
NA	NA	TRBV11-2	TRBJ1-2	13	CASSFPGVSSYTF	TGTGCCAGCAGCTTCCCAGGGGTGAGCAGCTACACGTTC
many	TRBD1	TRBV4-2	TRBJ1-5	17	CASTQQGANGSNQPQHF	TGTGCCAGCACCCAGCAGGGGGCAAATGGGAGCAATCAGCCCCAGCATTTT
NA	NA	TRBV4-3	TRBJ1-5	14	CANSQEEGSQPQHF	TGCGCCAACAGCCAAGAAGAGGGGAGCCAGCCCCAGCATTTT
NA	TRBD2	TRBV10-3	TRBJ2-2	15	CAISVLAGDTGELFF	TGTGCCATCAGTGTATTAGCGGGAGACACCGGGGAGCTGTTTTTT
few	NA	TRBV28	TRBJ1-6	19	CASSFPSGQPTSYNSPLHF	TGTGCCAGCAGCTTCCCCTCCGGACAGCCGACGTCCTATAATTCACCTCTCCACTTT
NA	NA	TRBV11-3	TRBJ2-3	14	CASSLTVGTDTQYF	TGTGCCAGCAGCTTAACGGTTGGCACAGACACGCAGTATTTT
NA	NA	TRBV6-1	TRBJ2-7	14	CASITGGTSSEQYF	TGTGCCAGCATTACTGGCGGGACGTCGAGCGAGCAGTACTTC
NA	NA	TRBV28	TRBJ2-3	12	CASSPPRDTQYF	TGTGCCAGCAGTCCCCCCCGGGATACGCAGTATTTT
many	TRBD1	TRBV29-1	TRBJ1-1	11	CSVQGATEAFF	TGCAGCGTTCAGGGGGCCACTGAAGCTTTCTTT
many	NA	TRBV5-6	TRBJ1-4	14	CASSFFSSGGKLFF	TGTGCCAGCAGCTTTTTCTCTAGCGGCGGAAAACTGTTTTTT
NA	TRBD2	TRBV7-9	TRBJ2-5	13	CASSLGGGQTQYF	TGTGCCAGCAGCTTAGGCGGGGGTCAGACCCAGTACTTC
NA	NA	TRBV7-8	TRBJ2-5	14	CAISFGLKEETQYF	TGTGCCATCAGCTTTGGGCTCAAGGAAGAGACCCAGTACTTC
NA	TRBD2	TRBV6-5	TRBJ2-5	17	CGSSYWGTSGREEAQYF	TGTGGCAGCAGTTACTGGGGGACTAGCGGGCGAGAAGAGGCCCAGTACTTC
NA	TRBD2	TRBV11-3	TRBJ2-1	16	CASGLISGRPYNEQFF	TGTGCCAGCGGCCTGATTAGCGGGAGACCCTACAATGAGCAGTTCTTC
NA	NA	TRBV11-2	TRBJ1-3	13	CVSCVSVGNTIYF	TGTGTCAGCTGCGTCTCGGTGGGAAACACCATATATTTT
many	NA	TRBV11-2	TRBJ1-2	13	CASSSQGNYGYTF	TGTGCCAGCAGCTCTCAGGGCAACTATGGCTACACCTTC
NA	NA	TRBV6-2/TRBV6-3	TRBJ2-3	15	CASNYRMLSTDTQYF	TGTGCCAGCAATTATAGGATGTTAAGCACAGATACGCAGTATTTT
NA	TRBD2	TRBV12-3/TRBV12-4	TRBJ2-1	16	CASSLPSGSYYNEQFF	TGTGCCAGCAGTTTACCTAGCGGGAGCTACTACAATGAGCAATTCTTC
NA	TRBD1	TRBV29-1	TRBJ2-5	13	CSVVGFRGQTQYF	TGCAGCGTTGTGGGATTTAGGGGGCAGACCCAGTACTTC
NA	TRBD2	TRBV29-1	TRBJ2-3	16	CSVRPVLAGITDTQYF	TGTAGCGTCAGGCCCGTACTAGCGGGGATCACAGATACGCAGTATTTT
NA	NA	TRBV6-1	TRBJ1-2	16	CASSEIPEPVPYGYTF	TGTGCCAGCAGTGAAATCCCGGAACCAGTTCCCTATGGCTACACCTTC
many	TRBD2	TRBV10-3	TRBJ2-7	14	CAISEGLAGDEQYF	TGTGCCATCAGTGAAGGACTAGCGGGAGACGAGCAGTACTTC
NA	NA	TRBV30	TRBJ1-4	13	CAWGAGWNEKLFF	TGTGCCTGGGGGGCAGGGTGGAATGAAAAACTGTTTTTT
few	TRBD2	TRBV30	TRBJ2-1	14	CAWSSTSGIFEQFF	TGTGCCTGGAGTTCTACTAGCGGGATTTTTGAGCAGTTCTTC